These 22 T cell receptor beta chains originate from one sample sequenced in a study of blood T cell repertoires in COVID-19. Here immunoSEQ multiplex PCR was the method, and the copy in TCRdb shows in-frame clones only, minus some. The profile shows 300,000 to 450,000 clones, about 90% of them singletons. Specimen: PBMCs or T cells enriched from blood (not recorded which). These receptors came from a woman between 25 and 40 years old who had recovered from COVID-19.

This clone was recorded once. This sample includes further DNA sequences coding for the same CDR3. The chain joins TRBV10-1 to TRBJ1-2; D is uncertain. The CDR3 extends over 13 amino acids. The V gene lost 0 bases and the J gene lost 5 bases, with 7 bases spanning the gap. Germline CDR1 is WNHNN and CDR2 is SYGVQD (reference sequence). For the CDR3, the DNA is TGCGCCAGCAGTGAGTCGGGCGGGTATGGCTACACCTTC. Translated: CASSESGGYGYTF.

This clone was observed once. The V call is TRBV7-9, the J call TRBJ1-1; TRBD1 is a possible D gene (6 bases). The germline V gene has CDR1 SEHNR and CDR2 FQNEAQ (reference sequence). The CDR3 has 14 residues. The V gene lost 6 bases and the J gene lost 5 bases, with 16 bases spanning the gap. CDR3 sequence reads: CASRSSQGLTEAFF. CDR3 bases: TGTGCCAGCAGATCCTCCCAGGGGTTGACTGAAGCTTTCTTT.

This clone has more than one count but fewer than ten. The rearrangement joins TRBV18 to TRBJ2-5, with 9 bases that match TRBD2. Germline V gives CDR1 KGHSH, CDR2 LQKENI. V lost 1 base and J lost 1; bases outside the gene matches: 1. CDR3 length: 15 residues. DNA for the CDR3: TGTGCCAGCTCACCACTAGCGGGGGCCCAAGAGACCCAGTACTTC. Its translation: CASSPLAGAQETQYF.

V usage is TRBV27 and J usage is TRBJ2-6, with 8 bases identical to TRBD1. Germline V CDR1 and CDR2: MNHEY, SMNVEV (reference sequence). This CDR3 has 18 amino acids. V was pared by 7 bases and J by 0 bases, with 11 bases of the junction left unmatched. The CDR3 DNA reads TGTGCCAGCACTAAGACAGGGGCGAGAGGCTCTGGGGCCAACGTCCTGACTTTC. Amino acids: CASTKTGARGSGANVLTF. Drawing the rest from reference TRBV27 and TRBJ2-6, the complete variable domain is EAQVTQNPRYLITVTGKKLTVTCSQNMNHEYMSWYRQDPGLGLRQIYYSMNVEVTDKGDVPEGYKVSRKEKRNFPLILESPSPNQTSLYFCASTKTGARGSGANVLTFGAGSRLTVL.

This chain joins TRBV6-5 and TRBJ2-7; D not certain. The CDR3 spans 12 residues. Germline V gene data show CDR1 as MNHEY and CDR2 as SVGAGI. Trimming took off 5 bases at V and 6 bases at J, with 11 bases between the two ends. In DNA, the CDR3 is TGTGCCAGCAGTATGTTCCGGTCCGAGCAGTACTTC. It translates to CASSMFRSEQYF.

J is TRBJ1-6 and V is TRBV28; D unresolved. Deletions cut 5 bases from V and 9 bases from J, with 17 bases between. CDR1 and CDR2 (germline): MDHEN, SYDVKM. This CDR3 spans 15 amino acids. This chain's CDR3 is CASSTIPGIGSPLHF. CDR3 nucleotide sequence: TGTGCCAGCAGTACCATACCGGGGATCGGTTCACCCCTCCACTTT. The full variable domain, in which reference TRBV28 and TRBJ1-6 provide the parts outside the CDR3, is DVKVTQSSRYLVKRTGEKVFLECVQDMDHENMFWYRQDPGLGLRLIYFSYDVKMKEKGDIPEGYSVSREKKERFSLILESASTNQTSMYLCASSTIPGIGSPLHFGNGTRLTVT.

The chain's CDR3 is CASSVDPGGPNTEAFF. DNA of the CDR3: TGTGCCAGCAGCGTAGATCCGGGAGGGCCAAACACTGAAGCTTTCTTT. The chain carries TRBV9 and TRBJ1-1; D not resolved. This CDR3 comprises 16 residues. V lost 0 bases and J 2 bases, leaving 14 bases between the germline ends. Germline CDR1 and CDR2: SGDLS and YYNGEE.

The CDR3 is CASSSPVGTGREQYF. The CDR3 DNA follows: TGTGCCAGCAGCTCACCGGTGGGGACAGGTAGAGAGCAGTACTTC. J is TRBJ2-7 and V is TRBV7-9; TRBD1 matches 8 bases. The V gene's germline CDR1 is SEHNR and CDR2 FQNEAQ (reference sequence). This CDR3 comprises 15 residues. V lost 4 bases and J lost 7; bases outside the gene matches: 12.

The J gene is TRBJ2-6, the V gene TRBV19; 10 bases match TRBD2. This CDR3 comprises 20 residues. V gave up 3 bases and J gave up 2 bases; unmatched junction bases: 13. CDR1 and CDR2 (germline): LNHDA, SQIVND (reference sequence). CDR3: CASSMRGKAGGFTGANVLTF. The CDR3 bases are TGTGCCAGTAGTATGAGGGGAAAAGCGGGGGGGTTTACTGGGGCCAACGTCCTGACTTTC.

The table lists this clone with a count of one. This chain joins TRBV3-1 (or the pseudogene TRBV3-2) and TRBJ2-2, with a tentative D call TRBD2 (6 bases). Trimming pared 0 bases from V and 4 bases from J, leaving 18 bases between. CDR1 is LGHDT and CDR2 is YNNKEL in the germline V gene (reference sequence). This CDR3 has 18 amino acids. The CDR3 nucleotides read TGTGCCAGCAGCCAAGACCCCATACCGGGACTGATCACCGGGGAGCTGTTTTTT. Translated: CASSQDPIPGLITGELFF.

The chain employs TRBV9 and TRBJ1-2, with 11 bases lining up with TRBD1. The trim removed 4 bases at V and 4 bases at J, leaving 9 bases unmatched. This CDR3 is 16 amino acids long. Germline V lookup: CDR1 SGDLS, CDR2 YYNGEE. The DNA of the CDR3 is TGTGCCAGCAGCCCCCCCGGGACAGGGGGAATCTATGGCTACACCTTC. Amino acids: CASSPPGTGGIYGYTF.

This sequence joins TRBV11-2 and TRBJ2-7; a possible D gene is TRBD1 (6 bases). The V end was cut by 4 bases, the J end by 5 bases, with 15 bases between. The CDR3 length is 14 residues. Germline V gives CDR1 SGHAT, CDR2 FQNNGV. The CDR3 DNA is TGTGCCAGCAGCTCAACTACAGGGTTTCACGAGCAGTACTTC. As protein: CASSSTTGFHEQYF.

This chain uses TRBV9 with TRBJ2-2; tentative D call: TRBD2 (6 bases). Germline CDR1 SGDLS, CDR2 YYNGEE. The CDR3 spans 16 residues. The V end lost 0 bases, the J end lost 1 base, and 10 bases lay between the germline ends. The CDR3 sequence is CASSVALGGNTGELFF. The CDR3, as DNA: TGTGCCAGCAGCGTAGCCCTCGGGGGGAACACCGGGGAGCTGTTTTTT.

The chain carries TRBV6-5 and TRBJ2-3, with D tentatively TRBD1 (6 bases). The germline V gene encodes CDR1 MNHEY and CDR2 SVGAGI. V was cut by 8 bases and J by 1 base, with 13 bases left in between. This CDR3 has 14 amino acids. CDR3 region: CASRRPGGTDTQYF. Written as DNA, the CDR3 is TGTGCCAGCCGCCGTCCAGGGGGCACAGATACGCAGTATTTT.

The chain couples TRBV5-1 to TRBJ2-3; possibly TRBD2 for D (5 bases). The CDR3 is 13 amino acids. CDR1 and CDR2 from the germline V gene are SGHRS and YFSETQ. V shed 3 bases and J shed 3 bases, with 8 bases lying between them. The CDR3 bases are TGCGCCAGCAGCTCTCTAGCAACAGATACGCAGTATTTT. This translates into CASSSLATDTQYF.

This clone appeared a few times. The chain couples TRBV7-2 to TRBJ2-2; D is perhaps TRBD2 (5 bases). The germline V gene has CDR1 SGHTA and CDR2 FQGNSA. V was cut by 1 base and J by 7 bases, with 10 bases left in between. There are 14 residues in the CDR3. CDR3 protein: CASSLVVGDGELFF. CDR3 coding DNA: TGTGCCAGCAGCTTAGTGGTCGGGGACGGGGAGCTGTTTTTT. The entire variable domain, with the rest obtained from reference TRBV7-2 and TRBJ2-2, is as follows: GAGVSQSPSNKVTEKGKDVELRCDPISGHTALYWYRQSLGQGLEFLIYFQGNSAPDKSGLPSDRFSAERTGGSVSTLTIQRTQQEDSAVYLCASSLVVGDGELFFGEGSRLTVL.

The CDR3 nucleotides are TGTGCCAGCAGCCAAGATAGGGGCGGACACTCCAATCAGCCCCAGCATTTT. Amino acids: CASSQDRGGHSNQPQHF. This chain joins TRBV3-1 (or the pseudogene TRBV3-2) and TRBJ1-5; D perhaps matches TRBD1 (5 bases). CDR3 length equals 17 residues. Per the germline V gene, CDR1 is LGHDT and CDR2 is YNNKEL (reference sequence). V was pared by 0 bases and J by 3 bases, with 15 bases between.

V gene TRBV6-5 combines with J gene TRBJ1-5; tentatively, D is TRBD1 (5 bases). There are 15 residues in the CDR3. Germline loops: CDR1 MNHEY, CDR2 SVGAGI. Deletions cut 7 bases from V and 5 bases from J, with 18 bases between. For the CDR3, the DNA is TGTGCCAGCAAAACCGGGACGGAGGGTTATCAGCCCCAGCATTTT. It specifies CASKTGTEGYQPQHF.

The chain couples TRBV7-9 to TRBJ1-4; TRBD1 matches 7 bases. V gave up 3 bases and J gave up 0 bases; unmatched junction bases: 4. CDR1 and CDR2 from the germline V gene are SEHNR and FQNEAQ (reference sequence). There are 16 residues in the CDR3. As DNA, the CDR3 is TGTGCCAGCAGCTTGGGGACAGTGCCAACTAATGAAAAACTGTTTTTT. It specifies CASSLGTVPTNEKLFF.

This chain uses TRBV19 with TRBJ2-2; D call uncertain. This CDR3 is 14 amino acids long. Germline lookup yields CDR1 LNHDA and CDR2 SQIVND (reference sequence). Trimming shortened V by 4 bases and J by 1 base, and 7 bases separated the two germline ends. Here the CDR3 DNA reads TGTGCCAGTAGTACACAGATGAACACCGGGGAGCTGTTTTTT. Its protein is CASSTQMNTGELFF. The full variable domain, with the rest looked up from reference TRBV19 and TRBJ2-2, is DGGITQSPKYLFRKEGQNVTLSCEQNLNHDAMYWYRQDPGQGLRLIYYSQIVNDFQKGDIAEGYSVSREKKESFPLTVTSAQKNPTAFYLCASSTQMNTGELFFGEGSRLTVL.

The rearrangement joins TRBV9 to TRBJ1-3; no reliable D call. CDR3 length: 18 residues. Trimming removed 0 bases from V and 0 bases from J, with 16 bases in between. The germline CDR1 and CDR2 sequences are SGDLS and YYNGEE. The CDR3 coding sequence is TGTGCCAGCAGCGTAGAGCCCACTACCGCAAGCTCTGGAAACACCATATATTTT. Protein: CASSVEPTTASSGNTIYF.

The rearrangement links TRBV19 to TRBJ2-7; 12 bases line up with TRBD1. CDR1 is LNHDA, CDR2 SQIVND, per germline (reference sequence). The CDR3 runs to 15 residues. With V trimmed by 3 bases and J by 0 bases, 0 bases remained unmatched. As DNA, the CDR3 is TGTGCCAGTAGTATGGGACAGGGGGCCTCCTACGAGCAGTACTTC. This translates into CASSMGQGASYEQYF.